These T cell receptor beta chains were read from a single sample in a study of CD8+ T cells in alopecia areata. Generated by immunoSEQ multiplex PCR, the TCRdb table keeps only in-frame clones and is missing some. In the table there are around 300,000 clones, 45% to 70% of which are singletons. The sample in question was CD4+ T cells sorted from blood, obtained around week 53, from a patient treated with tofacitinib. These TCRs come from a human donor with alopecia areata. Each CDR3 is given with its conserved first and last residue. A D gene is named only where the DNA matches it firmly. The listing skips clone size in some rows; elsewhere it reads once, few, many or a size class.

clone_size	d_call	v_call	j_call	cdr3_length	cdr3_aa	cdr3_nt
-	TRBD1	TRBV2	TRBJ1-1	16	CASSEALGQGGTEAFF	TGTGCCAGCAGTGAAGCGCTAGGACAGGGAGGCACTGAAGCTTTCTTT
-	-	TRBV30	TRBJ2-3	12	CALSGRTDTQYF	TGTGCCCTCTCCGGGCGCACGGATACGCAGTATTTT
-	-	TRBV30	TRBJ1-6	15	CAWSVLKGRHSPLHF	TGTGCCTGGAGTGTATTAAAGGGAAGGCATTCACCCCTCCACTTT
-	-	TRBV9	TRBJ2-3	14	CASSNGGATDTQYF	TGTGCCAGCAGCAATGGCGGGGCCACAGATACGCAGTATTTT
-	-	TRBV7-2	TRBJ1-5	16	CASSPRGGIRNQPQHF	TGTGCCAGCAGCCCAAGGGGAGGAATTCGCAATCAGCCCCAGCATTTT
-	TRBD1	TRBV7-3	TRBJ1-2	15	CASSPGTGQLYGYTF	TGTGCCAGCAGCCCGGGGACGGGACAGCTCTATGGCTACACCTTC
-	-	TRBV23-1	TRBJ2-1	14	CASSHLASYNEQFF	TGCGCCAGCAGTCACTTAGCTTCCTACAATGAGCAGTTCTTC
-	-	TRBV30	TRBJ2-1	11	CAWSLSHEQFF	TGTGCCTGGAGCCTATCCCATGAGCAGTTCTTC
-	TRBD1	TRBV25-1	TRBJ1-6	14	CASSATGENSPLHF	TGTGCCAGCAGTGCAACAGGGGAAAATTCACCCCTCCACTTT
-	-	TRBV5-1	TRBJ1-2	13	CASSPGPLGGYTF	TGCGCCAGCAGCCCGGGCCCCCTAGGTGGCTACACCTTC
-	-	TRBV27	TRBJ1-4	15	CASSPRGLTNEKLFF	TGTGCCAGCAGTCCCCGGGGGCTCACTAATGAAAAACTGTTTTTT
-	TRBD1	TRBV10-3	TRBJ2-3	14	CAISGDRNTDTQYF	TGTGCCATCAGTGGGGACAGAAACACAGATACGCAGTATTTT
-	TRBD1	TRBV18	TRBJ2-1	14	CASSTGTDRDEQFF	TGTGCCAGCTCAACAGGGACAGACAGGGATGAGCAGTTCTTC
once	-	TRBV5-1	TRBJ2-3	14	CASSELLGADTQYF	TGCGCCAGCAGCGAACTTCTTGGAGCAGATACGCAGTATTTT
few	-	TRBV5-4	TRBJ2-3	13	CASSNRGGDTQYF	TGTGCCAGCAGCAACAGAGGGGGTGATACGCAGTATTTT
few	TRBD2	TRBV7-2	TRBJ2-2	16	CASSPSGGSNTGELFF	TGTGCCAGCAGCCCTAGCGGGGGTTCGAACACCGGGGAGCTGTTTTTT
once	-	TRBV30	TRBJ2-7	13	CAWSVRVTNEQYF	TGTGCCTGGAGTGTACGGGTGACAAACGAGCAGTACTTC
-	TRBD1	TRBV6-5	TRBJ2-7	15	CASRTPGQGTLEQYF	TGTGCCAGCAGAACCCCGGGACAGGGTACTCTCGAGCAGTACTTC
-	-	TRBV30	TRBJ1-1	13	CAWSGSLNTEAFF	TGTGCCTGGAGTGGCTCCCTGAACACTGAAGCTTTCTTT
-	-	TRBV30	TRBJ1-2	10	CAWKAVGYTF	TGTGCCTGGAAGGCAGTGGGCTACACCTTC
-	-	TRBV12-5	TRBJ1-6	14	CASGLAEARGPLHF	TGTGCTAGTGGTTTGGCCGAGGCGCGCGGACCCCTCCACTTT
-	-	TRBV29-1	TRBJ2-2	13	CSAREIGPGELFF	TGCAGCGCCCGGGAGATCGGCCCCGGGGAGCTGTTTTTT
few	-	TRBV2	TRBJ2-1	14	CASGLGIGYNEQFF	TGTGCCAGCGGTTTAGGGATCGGCTACAATGAGCAGTTCTTC
-	-	TRBV29-1	TRBJ2-1	14	CSADGVSSYNEQFF	TGCAGCGCCGATGGGGTAAGCTCCTACAATGAGCAGTTCTTC
few	TRBD2	TRBV13	TRBJ2-3	15	CASSPQRGAPDTQYF	TGTGCCAGCAGCCCCCAGCGGGGGGCCCCAGATACGCAGTATTTT
-	-	TRBV4-3	TRBJ2-2	14	CASSPRAATGELFF	TGCGCCAGCAGCCCTCGAGCCGCGACCGGGGAGCTGTTTTTT
-	-	TRBV4-2	TRBJ2-7	17	CASSHDEKGRRSYEQYF	TGTGCCAGCAGCCACGATGAGAAGGGTCGGCGGTCCTACGAGCAGTACTTC
-	-	TRBV5-1	TRBJ1-1	13	CASSKDGNTEAFF	TGCGCCAGCAGCAAGGATGGAAACACTGAAGCTTTCTTT
few	-	TRBV2	TRBJ2-5	16	CASSEGLGRLQETQYF	TGTGCCAGCAGTGAAGGGCTTGGGCGGCTCCAAGAGACCCAGTACTTC
few	-	TRBV4-2	TRBJ2-1	13	CASSKVTYNEQFF	TGTGCCAGCAGTAAGGTGACCTACAATGAGCAGTTCTTC
-	-	TRBV7-3	TRBJ2-3	13	CASSLTSADTQYF	TGTGCCAGCAGCTTAACCTCCGCGGATACGCAGTATTTT
-	TRBD1	TRBV10-2	TRBJ2-5	14	CASQGKAVRETQYF	TGCGCCTCACAGGGGAAGGCGGTGCGGGAGACCCAGTACTTC
-	-	TRBV25-1	TRBJ1-1	13	CASSEVTATEAFF	TGTGCCAGCAGTGAAGTAACAGCCACTGAAGCTTTCTTT
-	-	TRBV6-5	TRBJ2-5	13	CASSYPRGETQYF	TGTGCCAGCAGTTACCCTAGGGGAGAGACCCAGTACTTC
-	-	TRBV6-5	TRBJ1-6	14	CASSYEGYNSPLHF	TGTGCCAGCAGTTACGAGGGTTATAATTCACCCCTCCACTTT
-	-	TRBV30	TRBJ2-5	13	CAWERRGQETQYF	TGTGCCTGGGAGAGGCGGGGCCAAGAGACCCAGTACTTC
-	TRBD1	TRBV29-1	TRBJ2-1	14	CSSRTGVFNNEQFF	TGCAGCAGCCGGACAGGGGTGTTCAACAATGAGCAGTTCTTC
-	-	TRBV6-5	TRBJ1-6	15	CASSPLDRFGSPLHF	TGTGCCAGCAGTCCGTTGGACAGATTCGGATCACCCCTCCACTTT
-	-	TRBV9	TRBJ2-3	14	CASCRDASTDTQYF	TGTGCCAGCTGCCGGGACGCTAGCACAGATACGCAGTATTTT
-	TRBD1	TRBV5-4	TRBJ2-3	15	CASSLAQGLGDTQYF	TGTGCCAGCAGCTTGGCACAGGGGTTGGGAGATACGCAGTATTTT
-	-	TRBV30	TRBJ1-5	13	CAWSAVRGQPQHF	TGTGCCTGGAGCGCTGTCAGGGGCCAGCCCCAGCATTTT
-	-	TRBV5-6	TRBJ2-2	13	CASARGYAGELFF	TGTGCCTCTGCCAGGGGTTACGCCGGGGAGCTGTTTTTT
-	-	TRBV2	TRBJ2-3	13	CASSGDTKDTQYF	TGTGCCAGCAGTGGGGATACGAAAGATACGCAGTATTTT
-	-	TRBV29-1	TRBJ1-2	10	CSVEDYGYTF	TGCAGCGTTGAAGACTATGGCTACACCTTC
-	-	TRBV2	TRBJ2-1	15	CASSSLLSSYNEQFF	TGTGCCAGCAGCTCACTCCTGAGCTCCTACAATGAGCAGTTCTTC
-	-	TRBV9	TRBJ2-2	17	CASSVKWGGENTGELFF	TGTGCCAGCAGCGTAAAGTGGGGTGGGGAGAACACCGGGGAGCTGTTTTTT
-	TRBD1	TRBV15	TRBJ2-7	13	CATSRGQNYEQYF	TGTGCCACCAGCAGGGGACAGAACTACGAGCAGTACTTC
-	-	TRBV27	TRBJ2-1	15	CASNQGSSSYNEQFF	TGTGCCAGCAACCAGGGTTCATCCTCCTACAATGAGCAGTTCTTC
-	TRBD1	TRBV19	TRBJ1-6	13	CASLDRVNSPLHF	TGTGCCAGCCTGGACAGGGTGAATTCACCCCTCCACTTT
few	-	TRBV29-1	TRBJ1-2	14	CSVEVRGQSNGYTF	TGCAGCGTTGAGGTTCGAGGACAAAGCAATGGCTACACCTTC
-	TRBD2	TRBV4-3	TRBJ2-1	15	CASSLAPGRTNEQFF	TGCGCCAGCAGCCTAGCCCCCGGGAGGACCAATGAGCAGTTCTTC
once	-	TRBV6-1	TRBJ1-6	11	CASSPSALLHF	TGTGCCAGCAGTCCATCGGCCCTACTCCACTTT